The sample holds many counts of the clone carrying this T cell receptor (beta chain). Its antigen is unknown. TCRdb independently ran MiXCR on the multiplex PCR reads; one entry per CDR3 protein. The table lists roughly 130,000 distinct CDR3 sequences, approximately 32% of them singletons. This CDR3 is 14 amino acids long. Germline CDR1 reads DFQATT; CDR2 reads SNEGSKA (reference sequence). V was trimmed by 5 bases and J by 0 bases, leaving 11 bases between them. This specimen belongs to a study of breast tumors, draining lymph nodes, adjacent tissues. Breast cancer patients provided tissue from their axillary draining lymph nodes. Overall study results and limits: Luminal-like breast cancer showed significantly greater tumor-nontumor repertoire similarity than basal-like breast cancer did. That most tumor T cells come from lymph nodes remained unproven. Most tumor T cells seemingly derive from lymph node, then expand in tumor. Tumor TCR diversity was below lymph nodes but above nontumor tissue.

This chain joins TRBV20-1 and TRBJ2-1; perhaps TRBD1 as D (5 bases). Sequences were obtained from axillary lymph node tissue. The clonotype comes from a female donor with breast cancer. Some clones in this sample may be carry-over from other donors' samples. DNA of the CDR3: TGCAGTGCTTCTGACAGAAGCTCCTACAATGAGCAGTTCTTC. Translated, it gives CSASDRSSYNEQFF.